These 2 T cell receptor beta chains were all obtained from the same sample, sequenced in a study of T-cell reconstitution after alpha-beta-depleted transplantation in children. TCRbeta library construction was performed incorporating unique molecular identifiers. TCRdb ran MiXCR on the PCR reads and lists one entry per CDR3 protein. This sample has about 500,000 distinct CDR3 sequences, with less than 35% found just once. The sample here was PBMCs from the stem cell graft donor, taken from the stem cell graft. These receptors originate from a human donor who donated a stem cell graft to a child with aplastic anemia.

The genes are TRBV4-2 and TRBJ1-1, with D possibly matching TRBD1 (6 bases). Per germline, CDR1 LGHNA and CDR2 YNFKEQ. V was pared by 4 bases and J by 5 bases, with 8 bases between. The CDR3 covers 12 residues. DNA for the CDR3: TGTGCCAGCAGCCGCCAGGGGACTGAAGCTTTCTTT. It is translated as CASSRQGTEAFF.

This clonotype occurred a few times. The rearrangement joins TRBV29-1 to TRBJ2-7; D tentatively fits TRBD1 or TRBD2 (5 bases each). Germline V CDR1 and CDR2: SQVTM, ANQGSEA. This CDR3 has 11 amino acids. Trimming cost V 6 bases and J 6 bases, with 12 bases left between them. The CDR3: CSVRGPREQYF. As DNA, the CDR3 is TGCAGCGTAAGGGGACCCCGCGAGCAGTACTTC.